The following is a TCR beta chain sequence with its context. The data derive from a study of Graves' ophthalmopathy and Graves' hyperthyroidism. From RNA, the CDR3 regions of TCR beta chains were amplified and sequenced. Investigators did first-round RT-PCR with HTBI primers, then second-round multiplex PCR. From the multiplex PCR reads, TCRdb called clonotypes with MiXCR, one entry per CDR3 protein. Of 200,000 to 250,000 distinct CDR3 sequences listed, roughly 50% are singletons. The CDR3 consists of 15 residues. Trimming stripped 1 base from V and 6 bases from J, with 12 bases between. From germline, CDR1 is SGHTA and CDR2 FQGNSA.

The sample taken for sequencing was peripheral blood. This receptor was obtained from an adult man with Graves' ophthalmopathy. The V and J genes are TRBV7-2 and TRBJ2-2, with a weak D call TRBD2 (5 bases). Written as DNA, the CDR3 is TGTGCCAGCAGCTTAGGGGCTAGCAGCGCCGGGGAGCTGTTTTTT. Amino acid sequence: CASSLGASSAGELFF.